These 10 T cell receptor beta chains share one sample of origin, sequenced in a study of T cells in Graves' hyperthyroidism and ophthalmopathy. Amplification of TCR beta CDR3 regions used RNA as the template. First-round RT-PCR targeting the TCR CDR3 was performed with the HTBI primer set. TCRdb used MiXCR to reprocess the multiplex PCR reads, holding one entry per CDR3 protein. The sample holds about 52,000 distinct CDR3 sequences; less than 50% are singletons and the top ten take roughly 9.7%. Sequencing used blood. Receptors were obtained from a woman aged 50 to 65 with Graves' ophthalmopathy.

This clonotype was observed a handful of times. This CDR3 reads CATTGGVSGANVLTF. CDR3 sequence (DNA): TGTGCCACCACCGGGGGGGTCTCTGGGGCCAACGTCCTGACTTTC. The V call is TRBV27, the J call TRBJ2-6, with TRBD2 matching over 8 bases. Germline V gene data show CDR1 as MNHEY and CDR2 as SMNVEV (reference sequence). This CDR3 has 15 amino acids. J gave up 0 bases and V 10 bases, and 5 bases lay outside the gene matches.

A word on this clonotype: A read error may account for a junction end that differs from germline. V is TRBV4-1 and J is TRBJ2-6; TRBD1 aligns across 7 bases. The CDR3 runs 19 residues. Germline loops: CDR1 MGHRA, CDR2 YSYEKL. This CDR3 reads CASCSRTGRLWTGANVLTF. In nucleotides, the CDR3 is TGCGCTAGCTGCTCCCGGACAGGACGACTGTGGACTGGGGCCAACGTCCTGACGTTC.

This clonotype was seen at least ten times. The rearrangement uses TRBV7-6 and TRBJ2-5, with 8 bases that match TRBD1. Trimming cost V 4 bases and J 0 bases; bases outside gene matches: 4. The CDR3 spans 15 residues. Looked up from germline, CDR1 is SGHVS and CDR2 is FNYEAQ. The CDR3 DNA follows: TGTGCCAGCAGCTCCCGGGACAGGTACCAAGAGACCCAGTACTTC. It is translated as CASSSRDRYQETQYF.

This clonotype has at least ten counts. This chain uses TRBV7-2 with TRBJ2-1; the match to TRBD2 covers 9 bases. The CDR3 loop spans 14 amino acids. Trimming cost V 5 bases and J 9 bases; bases outside gene matches: 8. Germline V gene sequence: CDR1 SGHTA, CDR2 FQGNSA. The CDR3 DNA reads TGTGCCAGCAGCCAGGGACTAGCCCGGGGTGAGCAGTTCTTC. As protein: CASSQGLARGEQFF.

This chain links TRBV19 with TRBJ1-2; unclear D gene. Trimming stripped 3 bases from V and 5 bases from J, with 16 bases between. Germline V gene data show CDR1 as LNHDA and CDR2 as SQIVND (reference sequence). The CDR3 has 15 amino acids. The CDR3 is CASSITSTARYGYTF. CDR3 nucleotide sequence: TGTGCCAGTAGTATTACGTCAACAGCAAGATATGGCTACACCTTC. The whole variable domain, filled in from reference TRBV19 and TRBJ1-2, reads DGGITQSPKYLFRKEGQNVTLSCEQNLNHDAMYWYRQDPGQGLRLIYYSQIVNDFQKGDIAEGYSVSREKKESFPLTVTSAQKNPTAFYLCASSITSTARYGYTFGSGTRLTVV.

This clonotype showed up many times. The chain couples TRBV7-9 to TRBJ1-5; 7 bases are a match to TRBD1. The germline V gene encodes CDR1 SEHNR and CDR2 FQNEAQ (reference sequence). CDR3 size: 14 residues. The ends lost 5 bases at V and 3 bases at J; junction bases unmatched: 4. CDR3 residues: CASSPQGYNQPQHF. DNA for the CDR3: TGTGCCAGCAGCCCACAGGGGTACAATCAGCCCCAGCATTTT.

The genes are TRBV10-2 and TRBJ2-7; 8 bases are a match to TRBD2. CDR3 length equals 13 residues. Germline-derived CDR1 and CDR2 are WSHSY and SAAADI. V was clipped by 6 bases and J by 4 bases; unmatched bases: 5. CDR3 sequence: CASSPGTRYEQYF. In DNA, the CDR3 is TGCGCCAGCAGCCCCGGGACTAGGTACGAGCAGTACTTC.

CDR3: CASSSRGGYGYTF. The CDR3 region has the DNA TGTGCCAGCAGCTCCCGGGGAGGCTATGGCTACACCTTC. This sequence joins TRBV7-2 and TRBJ1-2; D remains ambiguous. The CDR3 sequence is 13 residues long. Germline assignment: CDR1 SGHTA and CDR2 FQGNSA. Trimming left V 4 bases short and J 4 bases short, with 10 bases between.

This clonotype was recorded at least ten times. The chain has TRBV12-3 or TRBV12-4 and TRBJ2-5; 8 bases match TRBD2. This CDR3 has 15 residues. Trimming cost V 7 bases and J 1 base; bases outside gene matches: 8. CDR3: CASNPGLATQETQYF. In DNA, the CDR3 is TGTGCCAGCAACCCAGGACTAGCCACCCAAGAGACCCAGTACTTC.

For this clonotype: An end of the junction differs from the germline gene, which may be a read error. The gene calls are TRBV19 and TRBJ2-3, with D possibly being TRBD2 (6 bases). The CDR3 is 17 amino acids. Germline values: CDR1 LNHDA, CDR2 SQIVND (reference sequence). In nucleotides, the CDR3 is TGTGCCAGTAGTATGCGGTCTAGCGAGGAACTTGCAGATACGCAGGATTTT. As protein: CASSMRSSEELADTQDF. Combining the CDR3 with reference TRBV19 and TRBJ2-3 gives the whole variable domain DGGITQSPKYLFRKEGQNVTLSCEQNLNHDAMYWYRQDPGQGLRLIYYSQIVNDFQKGDIAEGYSVSREKKESFPLTVTSAQKNPTAFYLCASSMRSSEELADTQDFGPGTRLTVL.